This entry describes one TCR beta chain. Its recognized antigen is unknown. Within one base of it there is no much larger clone, and no base qualities were kept. This sample was taken from a study of T cells after yellow fever vaccination (dated by TCRdb to about 2019). A note on the overall study: The SMART-Seq v4 Ultra Low Input RNA kit was used to prepare libraries from fractions with low cell numbers. To follow T-cell clones before and after primary and booster YFV17D yellow fever vaccination, bulk TCR alpha and beta repertoires were sequenced over time. Bulk PBMC replicates and cell subsets were isolated from blood drawn at multiple timepoints before and after both primary and secondary immunization. Two healthy male donors, one aged 18 to 30 and one aged 30 to 40 years, made up the cohort. The research as a whole found: The secondary T-cell response was found to be weaker but faster than the primary response, with a peak reached on day 5 rather than on day 15. Computational filtering was needed because FACS-sorted repertoires could contain abundant contaminating clonotypes from the bulk population. Only two donors were included in the study, so the extent to which the findings can be generalized is limited. A small fraction of clonotypes appeared in both the CD4 and CD8 compartments, likely as a result of convergent recombination. Most clones expanded after primary vaccination were re-detected after the booster (around 96% of CD4 and 88% of CD8), suggesting broad memory maintenance.

Synthesis of TCR cDNA relied on 5'RACE template switching, a step that introduced a universal primer site along with unique molecular identifiers. Priming for cDNA synthesis came from both the TCR alpha and TCR beta constant segments. Library amplification used two PCR steps, and the second PCR step added sample barcodes and sequencing adapters. Sequencing of libraries was performed on Illumina HiSeq 2500 (2x100 bp) or NovaSeq (2x150 bp). In the paper's pipeline: Demultiplexing of reads and collapsing into UMI consensus sequences were performed with MIGEC, and V(D)J alignment was carried out with MiXCR. Using edgeR on replicate PBMC samples, clonotypes were called vaccine-responding if FDR was below 0.01 and the log2 fold change was above 5 up to day 15. Each bulk clonotype received a CD4 or CD8 identity based on whether the sequenced CD4 or CD8 repertoire contained that clonotype at higher abundance. TCRdb reprocessed the public reads (quality trimming at Q25 with fastp, clone calling with MiXCR) and kept in-frame beta chains. Every entry covers one CDR3 protein and lists the most common genes and DNA from its rows. None of the V and J calls come from the authors' own analysis; TCRdb made them. The sample table lists hundreds of thousands of distinct CDR3 sequences, 15% to 20% of them with a count of one. The ten largest make up 13% to 15% of the sample.

The treatment or condition label, as the study defines it: live attenuated yellow fever vaccine strain. At each blood-draw timepoint, two biological replicates of bulk PBMCs were obtained. A standard Ficoll-Paque protocol was used to isolate PBMCs from peripheral blood. TriZol was used to extract RNA from bulk PBMCs, CD4 and CD8 fractions, and dextramer-positive and dextramer-negative fractions. CDR1 and CDR2 are read off the germline V gene (reference sequence) as LGHDT and YNNKEL. The trim is 6 bases for V and 1 base for J, with a gap of 13 bases between the germline ends. The CDR3 has 14 amino acids, counting the end cysteine and phenylalanine. Only CDR3 DNA is held: 42 bases, read in frame from base 1.

The sample in question was PBMCs, obtained 15 days after the yellow fever booster vaccination. This sequence uses TRBV3-1 and TRBJ2-7, with a weak D call of TRBD2 (6 bases match). This sequence originates from a man aged 25 to 45 who received the YFV17D yellow fever vaccine. The CDR3 sequence is CASSRERLSYEQYF. In nucleotide form, the sequence is TGTGCCAGCAGTCGGGAGCGGTTATCCTACGAGCAGTACTTC.